One sample yielded the 2 T cell receptor beta chains listed below, sequenced in a study of identical twins. TCRdb recomputed calls from the 5' RACE reads with MiXCR, one row per CDR3 protein. The table records fewer than 800,000 distinct CDR3 sequences, about 7.1% of them present only once. These data also featured in a second study, about yellow fever vaccine responses in identical twins.

The source material was PBMCs. Source of these receptors: a woman aged 18 to 35 in good health.

The rearrangement links TRBV10-1 to TRBJ2-2, with 9 bases identical to TRBD1. CDR3 length: 18 amino acids. In germline, CDR1 is WNHNN, CDR2 SYGVQD (reference sequence). Unmatched junction bases numbered 9, after V lost 0 bases and J lost 4 bases. The CDR3 nucleotides read TGCGCCAGCAGTGAGTCGACCACGGGACAGGGTCGCACCGGGGAGCTGTTTTTT. This gives the protein CASSESTTGQGRTGELFF.

Many counts were recorded for this clonotype. The chain is built from TRBV20-1 and TRBJ1-4; tentative D call: TRBD1 (5 bases). CDR1 and CDR2 (germline): DFQATT, SNEGSKA (reference sequence). The V end was cut by 0 bases, the J end by 8 bases, with 19 bases between. The CDR3 has 16 residues. CDR3 nucleotide sequence: TGCAGTGCTAGAGAGAATGGACAAGCAACGCGGGAAAAACTGTTTTTT. It encodes CSARENGQATREKLFF.